This entry lists 4 T cell receptor beta chains sequenced from one sample in a study of cytomegalovirus exposure and HLA in healthy donors. Primers included in the PCR were 60 Vbeta and 13 Jbeta primers. Clones were sequenced by immunoSEQ multiplex PCR, and TCRdb holds only the in-frame ones, with some missing. The sample yields 150,000 to 200,000 clones, more than 65% seen once. Sequenced input: PBMCs. The receptor set was obtained from a woman between 40 and 55 years old in good health and CMV-seropositive.

V usage is TRBV5-1 and J usage is TRBJ2-7; 8 bases are shared with TRBD1. The CDR3 is 14 amino acids. Germline assignment: CDR1 SGHRS and CDR2 YFSETQ. The J segment lost 5 bases and the V segment lost 4 bases, leaving 8 bases of the junction unmatched. CDR3 in amino acids: CASSPRTGRNEQYF. In DNA form, the CDR3 reads TGCGCCAGCAGCCCGCGGACAGGGAGGAACGAGCAGTACTTC.

The chain joins TRBV18 to TRBJ2-5; D is unclear. Trimming shortened V by 2 bases and J by 4 bases, and 8 bases separated the two germline ends. The CDR3 covers 13 residues. Looked up from germline, CDR1 is KGHSH and CDR2 is LQKENI. The CDR3 bases are TGTGCCAGCTCACCAGGGCAGCTAGAGACCCAGTACTTC. Residues: CASSPGQLETQYF.

This rearrangement joins TRBV28 to TRBJ1-1; D not resolved. This CDR3 has 13 amino acids. Trimming removed 7 bases at V and 0 bases at J, with 9 bases between. The germline V gene has CDR1 MDHEN and CDR2 SYDVKM. In nucleotides, the CDR3 is TGTGCCAGCACCTTGAGGGTGAACACTGAAGCTTTCTTT. It codes for CASTLRVNTEAFF.

The V gene is TRBV25-1, the J gene TRBJ2-7; TRBD1 might be the D (6 bases). Germline CDR1 MGHDK, CDR2 SYGVNS. V lost 4 bases, J lost 1 base, and 17 bases lay in between. The CDR3 spans 16 residues. CDR3 nucleotides: TGTGCCAGCAGTGCCTGGTCCGGGACAACGTCCTACGAGCAGTACTTC. It translates to CASSAWSGTTSYEQYF.